This T cell receptor beta chain was sequenced in a study of T cells in Graves' hyperthyroidism and ophthalmopathy. Findings and limits, study-wide: In blood, most of the thyroid clonotypes expanded above 0.001 were also present.

The diagnoses drew upon clinical symptoms, serum thyroxine and TRAb, thyroid ultrasound and orbital computed tomography. Details on this clonotype: Its antigen is not identified.

Amplified regions were TCR beta CDR3 sequences from RNA transcripts. First-round RT-PCR with HTBI primers amplified the TCR CDR3 region. One entry per CDR3 protein results from TCRdb running MiXCR on the multiplex PCR reads. This table holds roughly 580,000 distinct CDR3 sequences, about 43% found once. Germline CDR1 is SGHAT and CDR2 is FQNNGV. Losses at the gene ends were 5 bases for V and 0 bases for J; bases not matched to a gene: 12. The CDR3 runs 17 residues. V usage is TRBV11-2 and J usage is TRBJ2-7, with TRBD1 matching over 8 bases. The clonotype comes from a woman between 18 and 29 years old with Graves' hyperthyroidism. The material sequenced was peripheral blood or thyroid tissue (not recorded which). Here the CDR3 DNA reads TGTGCCAGCAGCATAGGGACAGGAGGCGTGAGCTCCTACGAGCAGTACTTC. Its translation: CASSIGTGGVSSYEQYF.